The rows below give T cell receptor beta chains drawn from one sample of a study of blood T cell repertoires in COVID-19. Only in-frame clones appear in the TCRdb table, and some are missing; sequencing was by immunoSEQ multiplex PCR. The sample records about 62,000 clones, approximately 92% being singletons. The sequenced sample was peripheral blood. The receptors come from a human donor in a cohort sampled during active COVID-19. Both conserved end residues are part of each CDR3. D genes are given only for firm matches. The size entry is marked missing in some rows and otherwise reads once, few, many or a size class.

j_call v_call clone_size d_call cdr3_nt cdr3_aa
TRBJ1-5 TRBV7-9 . . TGTGCCAGCAGCTCACTTAATCAGCCCCAGCATTTT CASSSLNQPQHF
TRBJ2-5 TRBV21-1 . . TGTGCCAGCAGCAAAATTAGAGAGACCCAGTACTTC CASSKIRETQYF
TRBJ2-3 TRBV6-2/TRBV6-3 . . TGTGCCAGCAGTTTGGTGTGGGCTGATACGCAGTATTTT CASSLVWADTQYF
TRBJ2-3 TRBV7-9 . TRBD2 TGTGCCAGCAGCTCGGGCGCAGCGGGAGGGGAGGGAGATACGCAGTATTTT CASSSGAAGGEGDTQYF
TRBJ1-1 TRBV4-1 . TRBD1 TGCGCCAGCAGCTGGGGGCGGGGACAGGGGTTCACTGAAGCTTTCTTT CASSWGRGQGFTEAFF
TRBJ2-1 TRBV7-2 . TRBD2 TGTGCTGCGGGCGGGAGGATATCTGAGCAGTTCTTC CAAGGRISEQFF
TRBJ2-1 TRBV7-2 . TRBD1 TGTGCCAGCACCCCCAGTTCAGGGGGCCTAGGGTTTAATGAGCAGTTCTTC CASTPSSGGLGFNEQFF
TRBJ1-2 TRBV11-1 . . TGTGCCAGCAGCCAGGGTGGCTATGGCTACACCTTC CASSQGGYGYTF
TRBJ1-1 TRBV5-1 . . TGCGCCAGCAGGGGTACAGATTTGAACACTGAAGCTTTCTTT CASRGTDLNTEAFF
TRBJ2-7 TRBV11-2 . . TGTGCCAGCAGCCCACAGGTCGAGATCCCCTACGAGCAGTACTTC CASSPQVEIPYEQYF
TRBJ1-6 TRBV7-9 few TRBD1 TGTGCCAGCAGCGTGGGACAGGGGTCACCACCCCTCCACTTT CASSVGQGSPPLHF